This T cell receptor beta chain comes out of a study of shared clonotypes between healthy human individuals. The germline CDR1 and CDR2 sequences are SGHRS and YFSETQ. Trimming took off 3 bases at V and 0 bases at J, with 21 bases between the two ends. CDR3 length: 18 residues. Assay runs were performed at deep level. Using 200 ng DNA, approximately 30,000 T cell genomes, the sorted-subset replicate PCRs were run. Method: immunoSEQ multiplex PCR; TCRdb's copy keeps in-frame clones and lacks some. The data contain about a million clones, around three quarters of them singletons. The genes are TRBV5-1 and TRBJ1-2; tentative D call: TRBD1 (6 bases). This clonotype was obtained from a man younger than 30 in good health. Some clones in this sample may be carry-over from other donors' samples. Sequencing was done on a sample of memory CD4+ T cells from PBMCs. Subset reported: CD45RA-negative fraction. The CDR3 region is CASSWTALGERPNYGYTF. The CDR3 DNA sequence: TGCGCCAGCAGCTGGACAGCCCTAGGCGAACGACCTAACTATGGCTACACCTTC.